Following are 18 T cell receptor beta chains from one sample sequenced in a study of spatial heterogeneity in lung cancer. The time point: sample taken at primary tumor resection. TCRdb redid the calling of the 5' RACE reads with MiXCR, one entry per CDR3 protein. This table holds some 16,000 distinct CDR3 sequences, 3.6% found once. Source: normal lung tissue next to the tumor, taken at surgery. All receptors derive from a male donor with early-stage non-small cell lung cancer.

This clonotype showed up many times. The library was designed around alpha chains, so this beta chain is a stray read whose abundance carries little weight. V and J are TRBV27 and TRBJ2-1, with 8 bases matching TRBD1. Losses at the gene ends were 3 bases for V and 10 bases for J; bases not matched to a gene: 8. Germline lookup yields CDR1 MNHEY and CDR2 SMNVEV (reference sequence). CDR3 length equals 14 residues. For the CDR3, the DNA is TGTGCCAGCAGTTTCAGGGGGCTCGCTATGGAGCAGTTCTTC. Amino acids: CASSFRGLAMEQFF.

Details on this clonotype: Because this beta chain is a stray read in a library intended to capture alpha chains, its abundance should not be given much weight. The CDR3 DNA sequence: TGTGCCAGCAGTCCCCTTAGGGGCCCTGAAGCTTTCTTT. Protein sequence: CASSPLRGPEAFF. The rearrangement joins TRBV28 to TRBJ1-1; D may be TRBD1 (5 bases). Germline-derived CDR1 and CDR2 are MDHEN and SYDVKM. Trimming removed 5 bases at V and 6 bases at J, with 13 bases between. The length of the CDR3 is 13 residues.

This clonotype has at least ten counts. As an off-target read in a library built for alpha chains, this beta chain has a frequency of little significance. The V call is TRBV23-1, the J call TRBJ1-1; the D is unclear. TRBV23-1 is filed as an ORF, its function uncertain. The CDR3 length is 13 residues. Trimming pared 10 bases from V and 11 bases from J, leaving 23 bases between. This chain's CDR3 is CATGEIPTREAFF. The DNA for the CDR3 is TGCGCCACCGGAGAGATACCTACACGGGAGGCTTTCTTT.

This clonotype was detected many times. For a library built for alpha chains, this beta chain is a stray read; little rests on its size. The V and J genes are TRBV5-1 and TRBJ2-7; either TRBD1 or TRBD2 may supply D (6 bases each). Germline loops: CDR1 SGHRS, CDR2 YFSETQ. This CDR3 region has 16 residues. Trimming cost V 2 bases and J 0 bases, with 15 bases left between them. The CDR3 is CASSLSEGHLSYEQYF. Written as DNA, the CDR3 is TGCGCCAGCAGCTTATCGGAGGGACACCTCTCCTACGAGCAGTACTTC.

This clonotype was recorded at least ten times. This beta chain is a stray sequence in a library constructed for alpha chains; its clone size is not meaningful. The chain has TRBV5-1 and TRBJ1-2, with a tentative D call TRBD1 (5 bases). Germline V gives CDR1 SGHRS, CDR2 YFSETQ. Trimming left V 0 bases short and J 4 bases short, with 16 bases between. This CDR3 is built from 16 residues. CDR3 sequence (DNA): TGCGCCAGCAGCTTGGGCAGGGCCACTGTGGGCTATGGCTACACCTTC. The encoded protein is CASSLGRATVGYGYTF.

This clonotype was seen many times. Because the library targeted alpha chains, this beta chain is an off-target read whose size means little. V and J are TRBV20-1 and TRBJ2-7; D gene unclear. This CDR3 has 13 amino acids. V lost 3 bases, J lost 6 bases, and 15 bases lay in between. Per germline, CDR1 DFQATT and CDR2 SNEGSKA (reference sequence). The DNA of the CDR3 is TGCAGTGCTAGTCCCAGCACCGGACCCGAGCAGTACTTC. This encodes CSASPSTGPEQYF.

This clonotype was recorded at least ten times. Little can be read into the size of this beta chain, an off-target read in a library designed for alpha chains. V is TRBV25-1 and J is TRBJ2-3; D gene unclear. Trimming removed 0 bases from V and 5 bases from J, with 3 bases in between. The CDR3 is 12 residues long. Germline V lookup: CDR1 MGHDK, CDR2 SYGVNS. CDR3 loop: CASSEYEDTQYF. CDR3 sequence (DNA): TGTGCCAGCAGTGAATACGAAGATACGCAGTATTTT.

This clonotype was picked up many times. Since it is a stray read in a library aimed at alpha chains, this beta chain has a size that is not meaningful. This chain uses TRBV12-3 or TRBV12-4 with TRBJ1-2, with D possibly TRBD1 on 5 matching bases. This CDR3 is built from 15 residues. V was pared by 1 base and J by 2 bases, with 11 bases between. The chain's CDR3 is CASSLDGPGNYGYTF. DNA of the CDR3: TGTGCCAGCAGTTTAGATGGGCCAGGGAACTATGGCTACACCTTC.

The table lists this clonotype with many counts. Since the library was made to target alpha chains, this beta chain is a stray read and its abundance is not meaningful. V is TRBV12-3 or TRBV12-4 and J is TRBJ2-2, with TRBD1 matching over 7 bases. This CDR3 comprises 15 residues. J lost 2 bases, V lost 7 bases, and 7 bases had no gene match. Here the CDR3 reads CASNPGQSNTGELFF. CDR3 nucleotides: TGTGCCAGCAACCCGGGACAGTCAAACACCGGGGAGCTGTTTTTT.

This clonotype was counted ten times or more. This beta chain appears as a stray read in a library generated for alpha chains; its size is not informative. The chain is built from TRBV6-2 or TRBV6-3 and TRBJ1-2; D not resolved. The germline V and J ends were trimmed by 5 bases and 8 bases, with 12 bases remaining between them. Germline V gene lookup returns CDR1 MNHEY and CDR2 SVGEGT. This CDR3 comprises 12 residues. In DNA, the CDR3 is TGTGCCAGCAGTCCAGACATTTCGGGCTACACCTTC. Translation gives CASSPDISGYTF.

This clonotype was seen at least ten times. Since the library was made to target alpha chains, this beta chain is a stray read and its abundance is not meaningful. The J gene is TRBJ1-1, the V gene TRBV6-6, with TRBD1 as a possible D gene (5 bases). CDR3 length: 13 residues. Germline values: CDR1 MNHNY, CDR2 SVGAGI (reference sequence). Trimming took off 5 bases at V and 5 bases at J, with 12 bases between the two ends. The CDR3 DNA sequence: TGTGCCAGCAGTGAGATCAGGGAAACTGAAGCTTTCTTT. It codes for CASSEIRETEAFF.

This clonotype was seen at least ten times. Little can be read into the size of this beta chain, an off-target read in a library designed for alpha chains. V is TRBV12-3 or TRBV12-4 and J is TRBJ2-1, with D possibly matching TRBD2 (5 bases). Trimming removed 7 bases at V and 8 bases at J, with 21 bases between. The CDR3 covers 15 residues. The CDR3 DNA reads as TGTGCCAGCACCGAGAGGCTAGCCCGTAGGGATGAGCAGTTCTTC. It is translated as CASTERLARRDEQFF.

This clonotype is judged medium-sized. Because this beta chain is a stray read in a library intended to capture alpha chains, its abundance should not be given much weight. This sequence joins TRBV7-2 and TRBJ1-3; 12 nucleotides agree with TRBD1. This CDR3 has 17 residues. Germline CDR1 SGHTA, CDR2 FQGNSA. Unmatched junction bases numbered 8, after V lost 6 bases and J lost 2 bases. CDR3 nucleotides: TGTGCCAGCAGGGCCGGGACAGGGGGCATAGCTGGAAACACCATATATTTT. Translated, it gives CASRAGTGGIAGNTIYF.

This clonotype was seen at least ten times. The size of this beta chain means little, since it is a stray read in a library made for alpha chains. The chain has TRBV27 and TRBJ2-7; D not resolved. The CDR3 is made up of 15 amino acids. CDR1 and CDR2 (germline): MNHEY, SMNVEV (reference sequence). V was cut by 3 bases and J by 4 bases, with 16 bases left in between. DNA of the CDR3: TGTGCCAGCAGTTTTGCCGGGCCGGTCGGGTACGAGCAGTACTTC. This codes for CASSFAGPVGYEQYF.

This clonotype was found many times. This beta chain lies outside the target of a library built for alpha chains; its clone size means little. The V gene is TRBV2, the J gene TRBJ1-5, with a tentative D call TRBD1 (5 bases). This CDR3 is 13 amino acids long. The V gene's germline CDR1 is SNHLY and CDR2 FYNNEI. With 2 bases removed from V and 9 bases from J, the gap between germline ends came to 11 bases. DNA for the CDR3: TGTGCCAGCAGTGAAAGGCAGGGTGGGCCCCAGCATTTT. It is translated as CASSERQGGPQHF.

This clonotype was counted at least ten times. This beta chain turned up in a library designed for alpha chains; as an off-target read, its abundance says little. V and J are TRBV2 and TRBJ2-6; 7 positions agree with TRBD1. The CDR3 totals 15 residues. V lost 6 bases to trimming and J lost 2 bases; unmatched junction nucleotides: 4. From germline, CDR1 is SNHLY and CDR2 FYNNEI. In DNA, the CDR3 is TGTGCCAGCAGGTCAACAGGGGCTGGGGCCAACGTCCTGACTTTC. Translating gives CASRSTGAGANVLTF.

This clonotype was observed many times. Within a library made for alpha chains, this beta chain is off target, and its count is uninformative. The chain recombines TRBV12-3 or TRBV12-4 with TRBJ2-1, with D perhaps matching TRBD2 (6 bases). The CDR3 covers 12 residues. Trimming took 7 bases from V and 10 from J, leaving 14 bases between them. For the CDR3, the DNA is TGTGCCAGCAACTTAGCGGTCGGGGAGCAGTTCTTC. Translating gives CASNLAVGEQFF.

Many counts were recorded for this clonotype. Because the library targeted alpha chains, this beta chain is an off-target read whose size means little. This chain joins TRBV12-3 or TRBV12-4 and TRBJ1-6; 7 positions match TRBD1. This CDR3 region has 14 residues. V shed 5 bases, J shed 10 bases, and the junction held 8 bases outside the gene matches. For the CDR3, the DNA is TGTGCCAGCAGTCCCCGACAGGGCAACTCACCCCTCCACTTT. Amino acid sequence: CASSPRQGNSPLHF.